The clone carrying this TCR beta chain was observed a handful of times. Its specificity is unknown. CDR1 MGHRA and CDR2 YSYEKL come from the germline V gene. This CDR3 is 16 amino acids long. Trimming pared 3 bases from V and 5 bases from J, leaving 16 bases between. This entry belongs to a study of cytomegalovirus exposure and HLA in healthy donors. Study-wide points: Follow-up analysis later connected one missense variant in DCLRE1C with trimming of TCR beta V- and J-genes. As confirmed in vitro, three CMV-associated chains were specific for CMV antigens.

Donors were nominally healthy when sampled, though unrecorded immune exposures were likely. Use of 60 Vbeta and 13 Jbeta primers characterized the PCR. The method was immunoSEQ multiplex PCR; TCRdb's version includes in-frame clones alone and lacks a portion of them. This table has about 130,000 clones, about 74% appearing once. Sequencing was done on a sample of PBMCs. The source of this sequence is a woman aged 45-60 years in good health and CMV-seropositive. The J gene is TRBJ2-2, the V gene TRBV4-1; no firm D call. CDR3 DNA sequence: TGCGCCAGCAGCCAGAATTCGAGACACTTTACCGGGGAGCTGTTTTTT. This sequence encodes CASSQNSRHFTGELFF.